This paragraph reports one T cell receptor beta chain. The V end lost 0 bases, the J end lost 4 bases, and 14 bases lay between the germline ends. This CDR3 contains 16 residues. Germline assignment: CDR1 SGHNT and CDR2 YYREEE (reference sequence). A multiplex PCR was run with 60 Vbeta primers and 13 Jbeta primers. Sequenced by immunoSEQ multiplex PCR; TCRdb stores in-frame clones only, minus some. The listing records over 90,000 clones. This entry belongs to a study of cytomegalovirus exposure and HLA in healthy donors. The V call is TRBV5-4, the J call TRBJ2-1; D is perhaps TRBD2 (5 bases). The receptor's source is a man aged 35 to 55 in good health and CMV-seronegative. The sample taken for sequencing was PBMCs. CDR3 residues: CASSLDPSPQYNEQFF. The CDR3 bases are TGTGCCAGCAGCTTGGACCCTAGCCCCCAGTACAATGAGCAGTTCTTC.